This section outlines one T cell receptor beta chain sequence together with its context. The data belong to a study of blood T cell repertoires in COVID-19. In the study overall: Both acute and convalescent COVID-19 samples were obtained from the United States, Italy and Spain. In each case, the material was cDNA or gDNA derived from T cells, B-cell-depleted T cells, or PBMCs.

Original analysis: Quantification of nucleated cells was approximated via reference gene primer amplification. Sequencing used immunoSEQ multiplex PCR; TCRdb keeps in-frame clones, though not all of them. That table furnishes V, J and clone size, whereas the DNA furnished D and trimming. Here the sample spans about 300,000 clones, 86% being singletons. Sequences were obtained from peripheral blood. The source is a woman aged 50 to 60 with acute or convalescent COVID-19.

CDR3 in amino acids: CASSLSEFDGYTF. CDR3 DNA sequence: TGTGCCAGCTCACTTTCCGAGTTTGATGGCTACACCTTC. The chain links TRBV18 to TRBJ1-2; D ambiguous. Germline V CDR1 and CDR2: KGHSH, LQKENI. The CDR3 length is 13 residues. V dropped 4 bases and J dropped 6 bases, with 12 bases sitting between them.